This T cell receptor (beta chain) was found in a study of Graves' ophthalmopathy and Graves' hyperthyroidism. Pregnant or lactating patients and those with other autoimmune diseases or uncontrolled infections were excluded. Amplified material comprised TCR beta CDR3 regions derived from RNA transcripts. First-round RT-PCR employed HTBI primers, with a second-round multiplex PCR after it. TCRdb redid the calling of the multiplex PCR reads with MiXCR, one entry per CDR3 protein. The profile shows 200,000 to 250,000 distinct CDR3 sequences, around 28% of them singletons. This CDR3 spans 14 amino acids. V lost 6 bases and J lost 0, with 9 bases in between. At least ten counts were recorded for this clonotype.

This receptor was obtained from a man aged 50 or older with Graves' ophthalmopathy. The chain combines TRBV12-3 or TRBV12-4 with TRBJ1-3, with D unclear. Sequences were obtained from peripheral blood. In DNA, the CDR3 is TGTGCCAGCAGCCCGTCGGTCTCTGGAAACACCATATATTTT. Translating gives CASSPSVSGNTIYF.